These 13 T cell receptor beta chains were all obtained from the same sample, sequenced in a study of CD8 T cells in ankylosing spondylitis (dated by TCRdb to 2016 to 2017). The library was prepared using 5' RACE. The instrument was an Illumina HiSeq 2500. The public reads were run again by TCRdb, first through fastp at Q25 and then through MiXCR, and only productive beta chains were kept. Every CDR3 protein is listed once, alongside the most common genes and DNA of its rows. The sample table contains around 320,000 distinct CDR3 sequences; only one count was recorded for around 20% of them. The top ten constitute roughly 3.6% of the sample. The specimen was blood, either unsorted or a sorted T cell fraction (not recorded which). The receptors were sampled from a female donor with ankylosing spondylitis or in good health (not recorded which).

CDR3 in amino acids: CAIRPLAGSSYNEQFF. DNA for the CDR3: TGTGCCATCAGACCACTAGCGGGTAGCTCCTACAATGAGCAGTTCTTC. This sequence joins TRBV10-3 and TRBJ2-1; 9 nucleotides agree with TRBD2. V dropped 6 bases and J dropped 0; count of bases not matched to a gene: 6. The CDR3 has 16 amino acids. Looked up from germline, CDR1 is ENHRY and CDR2 is SYGVKD.

This clonotype turned up a few times. J is TRBJ2-7 and V is TRBV18; D call uncertain. The germline V and J ends were trimmed by 2 bases and 5 bases, with 16 bases remaining between them. The CDR3 is 15 amino acids. Germline V gene lookup returns CDR1 KGHSH and CDR2 LQKENI. The CDR3 DNA sequence: TGTGCCAGCTCACCATTAAAGGCAGCGATTCACGAGCAGTACTTC. Protein sequence: CASSPLKAAIHEQYF.

The J gene is TRBJ2-3, the V gene TRBV6-5, with 7 nucleotides matching TRBD2. The CDR3 consists of 14 residues. Germline CDR1 and CDR2: MNHEY and SVGAGI. Losses at the gene ends were 2 bases for V and 3 bases for J; bases not matched to a gene: 2. The CDR3 DNA sequence: TGTGCCAGCAGTTACGGTAGCGGGACAGATACGCAGTATTTT. This encodes CASSYGSGTDTQYF.

This clonotype was seen just once. This chain connects TRBV10-3 to TRBJ1-4; D not resolved. V was clipped by 0 bases and J by 8 bases, with 13 bases between them. This CDR3 spans 15 amino acids. Germline lookup yields CDR1 ENHRY and CDR2 SYGVKD. The chain's CDR3 is CAISESLNIGEKLFF. The CDR3 nucleotides read TGTGCCATCAGTGAGTCGCTCAACATCGGCGAAAAACTGTTTTTT.

This clonotype was observed a single time. This chain connects TRBV11-2 to TRBJ2-1; weak D call: TRBD1 (5 bases). Germline assignment: CDR1 SGHAT and CDR2 FQNNGV. The CDR3 is made up of 22 amino acids. With 6 bases removed from V and 0 bases from J, the gap between germline ends came to 33 bases. In nucleotides, the CDR3 is TGTGCCAGCAGGGTCTCAGGGAAAGGAGTGAGCCGGGTTCCCTTCTCCTACAATGAGCAGTTCTTC. This sequence encodes CASRVSGKGVSRVPFSYNEQFF.

This clonotype was counted at least ten times. J is TRBJ2-1 and V is TRBV5-1; the D call may be TRBD1 or TRBD2 (5 bases each). Germline CDR1 SGHRS, CDR2 YFSETQ. The CDR3 covers 13 residues. Trimming shortened V by 2 bases and J by 6 bases, and 9 bases separated the two germline ends. In DNA, the CDR3 is TGCGCCAGCAGCTTACTAGGGGCCAATGAGCAGTTCTTC. It encodes CASSLLGANEQFF.

Only a few counts were recorded for this clonotype. V is TRBV6-2 or TRBV6-3 and J is TRBJ2-5, with 7 bases identical to TRBD2. V shed 5 bases and J 5 bases; nucleotides not matched to a gene: 8. CDR1 is MNHEY, CDR2 SVGEGT, per germline. The CDR3 runs 14 residues. The CDR3 DNA reads TGTGCCAGCAGTAGATCGGGACTAATCGAGACCCAGTACTTC. As protein: CASSRSGLIETQYF.

This clonotype has more than one count but fewer than ten. The genes are TRBV4-3 and TRBJ2-1, with D unclear. The germline CDR1 and CDR2 sequences are LGHNA and YSLEER. V shed 4 bases and J shed 4 bases, with 11 bases lying between them. This CDR3 region has 14 residues. The CDR3 loop is CASSRRSPYNEQFF. For the CDR3, the DNA is TGCGCCAGCAGCCGGCGCTCGCCTTACAATGAGCAGTTCTTC.

This chain connects TRBV6-5 to TRBJ1-1; D uncertain. Trimming pared 2 bases from V and 0 bases from J, leaving 13 bases between. There are 16 residues in the CDR3. Germline assignment: CDR1 MNHEY and CDR2 SVGAGI. The CDR3 sequence is CASSYRIVGMNTEAFF. The DNA of the CDR3 is TGTGCCAGCAGTTACCGCATAGTGGGCATGAACACTGAAGCTTTCTTT.

The V call is TRBV6-1, the J call TRBJ2-6; D not certain. CDR1 is MNHNS and CDR2 is SASEGT in the germline V gene. Between the trimmed V and J ends, which lost 5 bases and 3 bases, there was a span of 17 bases. The CDR3 is 17 amino acids. The CDR3 region is CASSPFLGNNGANVLTF. CDR3 DNA sequence: TGTGCCAGCAGTCCCTTCCTAGGAAATAATGGGGCCAACGTCCTGACTTTC.

This chain connects TRBV30 to TRBJ1-5; D gene unclear. The V and J ends lost 2 bases and 6 bases respectively, with 11 bases between them. This CDR3 spans 13 amino acids. Germline V gene sequence: CDR1 GTSNPN, CDR2 SVGIG (reference sequence). The CDR3 coding sequence is TGTGCCTGGAGTATAAAAGGGAGTCAGCCCCAGCATTTT. Protein product: CAWSIKGSQPQHF.

This sequence joins TRBV30 and TRBJ1-4; D not certain. V dropped 8 bases and J dropped 8 bases, with 18 bases sitting between them. Germline assignment: CDR1 GTSNPN and CDR2 SVGIG (reference sequence). The CDR3 is made up of 13 amino acids. In DNA form, the CDR3 reads TGTGCCCGTCGGGGTATAGGCCACGAAAAACTGTTTTTT. Protein: CARRGIGHEKLFF.

The V gene is TRBV7-2, the J gene TRBJ2-3; 8 bases fit TRBD1. The germline V gene has CDR1 SGHTA and CDR2 FQGNSA. This CDR3 spans 14 amino acids. V shed 3 bases, J shed 6 bases, and the junction held 5 bases outside the gene matches. Here the CDR3 reads CASSLRTGRDTQYF. The CDR3 DNA reads as TGTGCCAGCAGCTTGAGGACAGGGAGGGATACGCAGTATTTT.